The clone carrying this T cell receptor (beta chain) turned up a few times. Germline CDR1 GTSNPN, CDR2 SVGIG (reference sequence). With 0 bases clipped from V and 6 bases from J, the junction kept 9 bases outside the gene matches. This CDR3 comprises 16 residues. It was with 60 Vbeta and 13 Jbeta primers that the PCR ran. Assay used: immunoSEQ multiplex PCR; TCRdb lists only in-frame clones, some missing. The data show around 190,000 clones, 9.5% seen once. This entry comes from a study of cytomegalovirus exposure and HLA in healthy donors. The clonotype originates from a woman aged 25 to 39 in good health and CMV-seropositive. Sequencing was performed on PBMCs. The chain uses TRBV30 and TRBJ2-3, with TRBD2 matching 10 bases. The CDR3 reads CAWSVPYFSGRDTQYF. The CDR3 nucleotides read TGTGCCTGGAGTGTACCCTACTTTAGCGGGAGGGATACGCAGTATTTT.